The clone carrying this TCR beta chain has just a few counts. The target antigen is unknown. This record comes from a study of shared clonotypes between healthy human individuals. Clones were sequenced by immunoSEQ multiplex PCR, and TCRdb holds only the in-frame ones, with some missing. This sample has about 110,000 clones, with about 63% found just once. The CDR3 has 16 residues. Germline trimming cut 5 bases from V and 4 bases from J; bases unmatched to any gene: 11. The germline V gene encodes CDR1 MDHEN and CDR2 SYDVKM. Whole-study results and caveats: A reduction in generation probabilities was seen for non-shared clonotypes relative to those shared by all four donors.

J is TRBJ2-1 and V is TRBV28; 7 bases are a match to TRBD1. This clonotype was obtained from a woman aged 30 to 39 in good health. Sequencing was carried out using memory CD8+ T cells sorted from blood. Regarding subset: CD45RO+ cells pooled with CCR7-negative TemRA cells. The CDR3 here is CASSLQPGQPYNEQFF. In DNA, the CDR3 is TGTGCCAGCAGTCTCCAACCGGGACAGCCTTACAATGAGCAGTTCTTC.